The 10 T cell receptor beta chains below come from one sample, sequenced in a study of identical twins. TCRdb reprocessed the 5' RACE reads via MiXCR and lists one record per CDR3 protein. The sample consists of 650,000 to 750,000 distinct CDR3 sequences, around 20% of them appearing once. These sequences were also reported in another study, on T cells expressing NK-cell markers.

Source material: PBMCs. These receptors were taken from a woman between 18 and 29 years old in good health.

This clonotype showed up just a few times. The gene calls are TRBV7-3 and TRBJ2-7; weak D call: TRBD2 (7 bases). Germline loops: CDR1 SGHTA, CDR2 FQGTGA. Trimming cost V 1 base and J 7 bases, with 14 bases left between them. The CDR3 covers 14 residues. The chain's CDR3 is CASSLKGGGGEQYF. CDR3 in DNA: TGTGCCAGCAGCTTAAAAGGGGGGGGTGGAGAGCAGTACTTC.

The table lists this clonotype with many counts. The chain has TRBV6-1 and TRBJ2-1, with 9 bases matching TRBD2. The CDR3 is 14 residues long. Looked up from germline, CDR1 is MNHNS and CDR2 is SASEGT. Trimming at V came to 6 bases and at J to 6 bases, leaving 6 bases not matched to a gene. For the CDR3, the DNA is TGTGCCAGCAGGCCCCTAGCGGGAACCAATGAGCAGTTCTTC. Protein product: CASRPLAGTNEQFF.

The V gene is TRBV5-1, the J gene TRBJ2-2, with unresolved D. Trimming cost V 5 bases and J 4 bases, with 9 bases left between them. The CDR3 has 13 amino acids. Per the germline V gene, CDR1 is SGHRS and CDR2 is YFSETQ. The CDR3 DNA is TGCGCCAGCAGGCCCGAAGGCACCGGGGAGCTGTTTTTT. This translates into CASRPEGTGELFF.

This chain connects TRBV12-3 or TRBV12-4 to TRBJ2-3; 11 bases align to TRBD1. This CDR3 contains 18 residues. Trimming at V came to 1 base and at J to 2 bases, leaving 8 bases not matched to a gene. CDR3 DNA sequence: TGTGCCAGCAGTTTAGAGGGACAGGGGGAAATTTCCACAGATACGCAGTATTTT. Translation gives CASSLEGQGEISTDTQYF.

This clonotype came up a few times. This rearrangement joins TRBV4-3 to TRBJ2-3; TRBD2 agrees at 9 bases. CDR1 is LGHNA and CDR2 is YSLEER in the germline V gene. The CDR3 has 19 residues. After removal of 3 bases from V and 6 bases from J, the junction contained 19 bases not matched to a gene. The CDR3 DNA sequence: TGCGCCAGCAGCCAGGATTACAGGGCGGGAGGGCCGTCTGTGGATACGCAGTATTTT. Translation gives CASSQDYRAGGPSVDTQYF.

The table lists this clonotype with a few counts. V gene TRBV10-3 combines with J gene TRBJ2-7; no firm D call. CDR1 is ENHRY and CDR2 is SYGVKD in the germline V gene. V shed 0 bases and J shed 4 bases, with 4 bases lying between them. This CDR3 is built from 12 residues. The DNA of the CDR3 is TGTGCCATCAGTGAGTCTGTATACGAGCAGTACTTC. It encodes CAISESVYEQYF.

This clonotype was seen a few times. The J gene is TRBJ2-3, the V gene TRBV11-2; no reliable D call. The germline V and J ends were trimmed by 0 bases and 2 bases, with 12 bases remaining between them. Germline CDR1 SGHAT, CDR2 FQNNGV. The CDR3 is 16 amino acids. CDR3: CASSLEVVGNTDTQYF. The CDR3 bases are TGTGCCAGCAGCTTAGAGGTCGTGGGGAACACAGATACGCAGTATTTT.

This clonotype was seen a handful of times. The chain uses TRBV20-1 and TRBJ2-7; D may match TRBD1 or TRBD2 (5 bases each). The CDR3 sequence is 15 residues long. Germline V gene data show CDR1 as DFQATT and CDR2 as SNEGSKA (reference sequence). V was clipped by 3 bases and J by 2 bases, with 17 bases between them. The CDR3 DNA follows: TGCAGTGCTAGTAGTACGGGGCGACGAACCTACGAGCAGTACTTC. As protein: CSASSTGRRTYEQYF.

V usage is TRBV2 and J usage is TRBJ2-3; perhaps TRBD1 as D (6 bases). The CDR3 has 13 amino acids. Germline-derived CDR1 and CDR2 are SNHLY and FYNNEI. The V end was cut by 3 bases, the J end by 6 bases, with 10 bases between. This chain's CDR3 is CASSEGADDTQYF. CDR3 in DNA: TGTGCCAGCAGTGAGGGGGCTGATGATACGCAGTATTTT.

Ten or more counts support this clonotype. This chain connects TRBV20-1 to TRBJ2-7; D not resolved. In germline, CDR1 is DFQATT, CDR2 SNEGSKA (reference sequence). V was trimmed by 3 bases and J by 3 bases, leaving 9 bases between them. The CDR3 is made up of 12 amino acids. This CDR3 reads CSASSVVYEQYF. The CDR3 DNA sequence: TGCAGTGCTAGCTCGGTCGTCTACGAGCAGTACTTC.